Sequencing of this T cell receptor (beta chain) was carried out in a study of blood T cell repertoires in COVID-19. Here immunoSEQ multiplex PCR was the method, and the copy in TCRdb shows in-frame clones only, minus some. The top ten clones hold roughly 10% of a sample with more than 85,000 clones, more than 80% of them seen once. CDR1 and CDR2 from the germline V gene are KGHDR and SFDVKD. The CDR3 runs 11 residues. With 5 bases clipped from V and 13 bases from J, the junction kept 4 bases outside the gene matches. The chain recombines TRBV24-1 with TRBJ2-1, with 7 bases aligning to TRBD2. The sequence was obtained from a woman in her 70s with acute or convalescent COVID-19. What was sequenced was peripheral blood. CDR3 sequence reads: CATSVSGLQFF. CDR3 in DNA: TGTGCCACCAGTGTTAGCGGGCTTCAGTTCTTC.